These T cell receptor beta chains were read from a single sample in a study of T cell repertoires in cytomegalovirus infection. TCRdb fed the reads into MiXCR, producing one record per CDR3 protein. The sample lists some 600,000 distinct CDR3 sequences; less than 25% were seen once. The sample was CD8+ T cells from PBMCs. These receptor sequences come from a human donor in good health (CMV status not recorded). Some clones in this sample may be carry-over from other donors' samples. The CDR3 runs from the conserved cysteine through the conserved F or W. A D gene is named only where the DNA matches it firmly. Rows may omit the clone size; those that give it use once, few, many or a size class.

clone_size d_call j_call v_call cdr3_nt cdr3_aa
. TRBD2 TRBJ2-1 TRBV6-1 TGTGCCAGCAGTTTCCTGAAGCGGGGGCCGGAGCATGAGCAGTTCTTC CASSFLKRGPEHEQFF
many . TRBJ1-1 TRBV7-9 TGTGCCAGCAGCCCCCGGTCTTATGGTACAGAGACTGAAGCTTTCTTT CASSPRSYGTETEAFF
. TRBD1 TRBJ2-7 TRBV5-1 TGCGCCAGCAGCGTATCAGGGGGCGCGGGGGAGCAGTACTTC CASSVSGGAGEQYF
. . TRBJ1-1 TRBV29-1 TGCAGCGTTGAGAAGGCTGAAGCTTTCTTT CSVEKAEAFF
few . TRBJ2-5 TRBV4-1 TGCGCCAGCAGCCATACGGAAGAGACCCAGTACTTC CASSHTEETQYF
. TRBD1 TRBJ2-2 TRBV6-5 TGTGCCAGCATCGTCGGGACAGGGGGATCCGGGGAGCTGTTTTTT CASIVGTGGSGELFF
few TRBD1 TRBJ2-1 TRBV20-1 TGCAGTGCGCCACAGGGGATGACTGAGCAGTTCTTC CSAPQGMTEQFF
few . TRBJ1-1 TRBV2 TGTGCCAGCAGTGCCGTCGGGCGGGGACTTTCGAACACTGAAGCTTTCTTT CASSAVGRGLSNTEAFF
few TRBD2 TRBJ2-1 TRBV28 TGTGCCAGCAGACCGGGAGCGGGGGCCTACAATGAGCAGTTCTTC CASRPGAGAYNEQFF
few . TRBJ1-2 TRBV7-2 TGTGCCAGCAGCTTGGTAGGAAGGGGATCTAACTATGGCTACACCTTC CASSLVGRGSNYGYTF
. . TRBJ2-5 TRBV12-3/TRBV12-4 TGTGCCAGCAGTTTTGTTCTGGGTAGGGGGGACCAGTACTTC CASSFVLGRGDQYF
few . TRBJ1-5 TRBV4-1 TGCGCCAGCAGCCAAGGGAACAGGGATCAGCCCCAGCATTTT CASSQGNRDQPQHF
few . TRBJ2-5 TRBV7-7 TGTGCTAGCAGCACCCCCGGGGCCCGAGAGACCCAGTACTTC CASSTPGARETQYF
many . TRBJ1-1 TRBV7-9 TGTGCCAGCAGCTTAATGGGCCAGGGGTTGAACACTGAAGCTTTCTTT CASSLMGQGLNTEAFF
few . TRBJ1-1 TRBV6-2/TRBV6-3 TGTGCCAGCAGTTATTCACGGACAGAACCTAACACTGAAGCTTTCTTT CASSYSRTEPNTEAFF
few TRBD2 TRBJ2-3 TRBV20-1 TGCAGTGCTAGACCCAATAGCGGGGGGGACACAGATACGCAGTATTTT CSARPNSGGDTDTQYF
many . TRBJ2-1 TRBV11-2 TGTGCCAGCTCCTGGGGGGTTGAGCAGTTCTTC CASSWGVEQFF
many . TRBJ2-7 TRBV27 TGTGCCAGCAGTCCCCGGGGCCTGAGCTCCTACGAGCAGTACTTC CASSPRGLSSYEQYF
many . TRBJ2-1 TRBV7-6 TGTGCCAGCAGCTTGGCCTCGGGGAATGAGCAGTTCTTC CASSLASGNEQFF
. . TRBJ1-2 TRBV14 TGTGCCAGCAGCAAAGGCCGTGGCTACACCTTC CASSKGRGYTF
. . TRBJ1-1 TRBV7-9 TGTGCCAGCAGCCACGTCCTAACAGTGAACACTGAAGCTTTCTTT CASSHVLTVNTEAFF
. . TRBJ2-1 TRBV6-5 TGTGCCAGCAGCCGTAGAGGTCGCAATGAGCAGTTCTTC CASSRRGRNEQFF